This T cell receptor (beta chain) was profiled in a study of blood T cell repertoires in COVID-19 (TCRdb year 2020). A note on the overall study: The collaborator samples originated in the United States, Italy and Spain and spanned the acute and convalescent phases of COVID-19. The material from the prospective study consisted of cDNA or gDNA derived from T cells, B-cell-depleted T cells, or PBMCs. The dataset comprised deeply sampled blood TCRbeta repertoires from subjects exposed to, actively infected with, or recovered from COVID-19. The repertoires were released in a freely available public database meant as a resource for research on the immune response to SARS-CoV-2. The samples were drawn from two sources: the first 160 participants of the ongoing ImmuneRACE study, and fewer than 1,500 subjects contributed by 6 global collaborators. Nearly every sample came with metadata listing a de-identified subject ID, COVID-19 status, age in years and sex. Where available, HLA class I and class II types were obtained from metadata supplied by the sample provider rather than from assay-based typing. Results the study describes overall, beyond this receptor: The quantity of clinical and demographic metadata differed by source and by participant and was supplied without curation.

Trimming leaves V shorter by 1 base and J shorter by 6 bases, with the junction holding 9 bases beyond the gene matches. Per the germline V gene, SGHDN is the CDR1 and FVKESK is the CDR2. The CDR3 contains 15 residues, cysteine and phenylalanine counted. Of the read, only the CDR3 DNA is kept; its 45 bases are in frame from base 1. Each collaborating institution followed its own protocols to collect whole blood in K2EDTA tubes. For TCRbeta analysis, collaborators shipped samples as frozen whole blood, isolated PBMCs, or DNA extracted from either of those sample types. Remarks on this clone: The specificity of this receptor is unknown. Within one base of it there is no much larger clone, and no base qualities were kept.

TCRbeta CDR3 regions were amplified from genomic DNA using the immunoSEQ Assay, a bias-controlled multiplex PCR. The published analysis was carried out like this. The number of nucleated cells in each sample was estimated by amplification of reference gene primers within the assay. Sequence reads were collapsed and filtered to measure the absolute abundance of every unique TCRbeta CDR3 rearrangement. For each sample, productive Simpson clonality was calculated as the square root of Simpson's diversity index across productive rearrangements. The clones in this table, taken by TCRdb from immuneACCESS, are in-frame only. Not every clone is retained; where verified, under half of the shortfall comes from an unresolved V gene, and the cause of the rest is unknown. The DNA gave D and trimming, while V, J and clone size come from that table. This sample comprises 95,000 to 150,000 clones, about four fifths of them detected only once. The biggest ten clones account for about 10% of the sample.

Sequences were obtained from peripheral blood. This receptor was identified in a man in his sixties with acute or convalescent COVID-19. The chain employs TRBV14 and TRBJ2-7, with 7 junctional bases fitting TRBD1. The DNA sequence follows: TGTGCCAGCAGCCAAGGTGACAGGGTTCCGGGCGAGCAGTACTTC. Translated, this gives CASSQGDRVPGEQYF.